This is a list of T cell receptor beta chains from one sample in a study of neurological immune-mediated disorders. Via MiXCR, TCRdb re-called the 5' RACE reads, giving one row per CDR3 protein. The data contain about 80,000 distinct CDR3 sequences, about 5.6% of them singletons. The sample comprised PBMCs. The receptors come from a woman aged 60-75 years with multiple sclerosis. The CDR3 runs from the conserved cysteine through the conserved F or W. The D gene is left open where the match is weak. Expanded clones get a size class; other rows say once, few or many, or leave the size out.

J gene	D gene	clone size	V gene	CDR3 protein	CDR3 DNA
TRBJ2-5	NA	many	TRBV10-3	CAISEKETQYF	TGTGCCATCAGTGAGAAAGAGACCCAGTACTTC
TRBJ2-7	NA	many	TRBV20-1	CSARNRNYEQYF	TGCAGTGCTAGAAACAGGAACTACGAGCAGTACTTC
TRBJ2-5	NA	NA	TRBV27	CQHRAQETQYF	TGCCAGCACCGCGCCCAAGAGACCCAGTACTTC
TRBJ1-1	NA	many	TRBV18	CASSTGLNTEAFF	TGTGCCAGCTCAACAGGGCTGAACACTGAAGCTTTCTTT
TRBJ2-6	NA	many	TRBV19	CASSMRGVVANVLTF	TGTGCCAGTAGTATGAGGGGTGTGGTAGCCAACGTCCTGACTTTC
TRBJ2-2	NA	NA	TRBV16	CASSQFSTGELFF	TGTGCCAGCAGCCAGTTCAGCACCGGGGAGCTGTTTTTT
TRBJ2-7	NA	many	TRBV6-2/TRBV6-3	CASSYDGPYEQYF	TGTGCCAGCAGTTACGACGGACCCTACGAGCAGTACTTC
TRBJ1-4	TRBD1	many	TRBV5-1	CASRLGTGAEKLFF	TGCGCCAGCAGACTCGGGACAGGGGCAGAAAAACTGTTTTTT
TRBJ1-1	NA	many	TRBV20-1	CSAREGGVAEAFF	TGCAGTGCTAGAGAGGGTGGCGTGGCTGAAGCTTTCTTT
TRBJ2-1	NA	many	TRBV9	CASSAVGGQVDNEQFF	TGTGCCAGCAGCGCCGTCGGGGGGCAGGTCGACAATGAGCAGTTCTTC
TRBJ2-5	NA	many	TRBV12-3/TRBV12-4	CASSLGDGETQYF	TGTGCCAGCAGTTTAGGGGATGGCGAGACCCAGTACTTC
TRBJ1-6	NA	many	TRBV6-5	CASSYLDGTHSPLHF	TGTGCCAGCAGTTACCTCGACGGGACCCATTCACCCCTCCACTTT
TRBJ2-6	TRBD1	many	TRBV5-1	CASSQGQALANVLTF	TGCGCCAGCAGCCAGGGACAGGCCCTGGCCAACGTCCTGACTTTC
TRBJ2-1	TRBD2	few	TRBV12-3/TRBV12-4	CASSSSDGGAWDEQFF	TGTGCCAGCAGTTCCTCTGACGGGGGGGCCTGGGATGAGCAGTTCTTC
TRBJ1-5	NA	few	TRBV18	CASSRTENSNQPQHF	TGTGCCAGCTCTAGGACAGAGAATAGCAATCAGCCCCAGCATTTT
TRBJ1-6	TRBD1	NA	TRBV10-3	CAIRPGGASHLHF	TGTGCCATCAGACCAGGGGGCGCATCACACCTCCACTTT
TRBJ1-5	NA	many	TRBV2	CASTPDWNQPQHF	TGTGCCAGCACTCCTGACTGGAACCAGCCCCAGCATTTT